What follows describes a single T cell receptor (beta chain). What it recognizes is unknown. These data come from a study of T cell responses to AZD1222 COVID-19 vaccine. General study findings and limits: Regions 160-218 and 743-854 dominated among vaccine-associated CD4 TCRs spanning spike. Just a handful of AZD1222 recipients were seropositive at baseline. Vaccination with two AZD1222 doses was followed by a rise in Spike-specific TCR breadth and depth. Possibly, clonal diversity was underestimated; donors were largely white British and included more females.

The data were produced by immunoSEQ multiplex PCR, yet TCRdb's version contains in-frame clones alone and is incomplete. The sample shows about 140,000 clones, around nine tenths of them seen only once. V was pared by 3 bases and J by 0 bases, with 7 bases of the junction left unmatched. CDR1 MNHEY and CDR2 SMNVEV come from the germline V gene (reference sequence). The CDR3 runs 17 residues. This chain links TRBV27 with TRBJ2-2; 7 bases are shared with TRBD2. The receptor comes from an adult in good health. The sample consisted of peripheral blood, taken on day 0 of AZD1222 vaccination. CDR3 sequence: CASSFRTRPSNTGELFF. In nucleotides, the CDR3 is TGTGCCAGCAGTTTTCGGACTAGGCCTTCGAACACCGGGGAGCTGTTTTTT.